This T cell receptor beta chain was retrieved from a study of T cells in Graves' hyperthyroidism and ophthalmopathy. For the study at large: Before any treatment, at initial diagnosis, peripheral blood was collected.

The study's findings and limits: Most thyroid clonotypes with frequency above 0.001 were detected in blood.

This clonotype was observed a handful of times. As yet, its antigen is unknown. Each person with ophthalmopathy scored at least 3 on the Clinical Activity Score, reached NOSPECS grade 4 or higher, and had been ill under 3 months. Amplification yielded TCR beta CDR3 regions, with RNA transcripts as the source. The TCR CDR3 was amplified in a first-round RT-PCR using the HTBI primer set. TCRdb redid the calling of the multiplex PCR reads with MiXCR, one entry per CDR3 protein. The data contain around 530,000 distinct CDR3 sequences, 17% of them singletons. Looked up from germline, CDR1 is SGHDN and CDR2 is FVKESK. V lost 2 bases and J lost 3; bases outside the gene matches: 7. CDR3 size: 16 residues.

This receptor was obtained from a woman between 18 and 29 years old with Graves' ophthalmopathy. The chain links TRBV14 to TRBJ2-5; 9 bases are a match to TRBD1. Material for sequencing was blood. CDR3 nucleotides: TGTGCCAGCAGCCAATTCGGGGACAGGGTGAAAGAGACCCAGTACTTC. Its protein is CASSQFGDRVKETQYF.